The 10 T cell receptor beta chains below all came from one sample that was sequenced in a study of metastatic and nonmetastatic thyroid tumors. TCRdb called clones again from the PCR reads with MiXCR. The table shows several thousand clones, with roughly 15% occurring only once. Thyroid surgery had not been preceded by any treatment in any patient. Sequenced input: blood. Receptor source: a female donor with papillary thyroid cancer or a benign thyroid nodule (not recorded which). Some clones in this sample may be carry-over from other donors' samples.

In its sample, this clone was seen a few times. CDR3: CASSLVGTDTQYF. The CDR3 nucleotides read TGTGCCAGCAGTTTGGTCGGCACAGATACGCAGTATTTT. The V call is TRBV27, the J call TRBJ2-3; D ambiguous. The CDR3 contains 13 residues. CDR1 and CDR2 from the germline V gene are MNHEY and SMNVEV (reference sequence). Trimming removed 3 bases from V and 1 base from J, with 5 bases in between.

This clone was counted at least ten times. The chain joins TRBV11-2 to TRBJ2-5; D ambiguous. Trimming stripped 5 bases from V and 5 bases from J, with 12 bases between. Germline CDR1 SGHAT, CDR2 FQNNGV. The CDR3 covers 13 residues. In DNA form, the CDR3 reads TGTGCCAGCAGCCGTGCTTTCGAGGAGACCCAGTACTTC. It encodes CASSRAFEETQYF.

The genes are TRBV3-1 and TRBJ2-3; D gene unclear. Trimming cost V 4 bases and J 0 bases, with 8 bases left between them. This CDR3 contains 14 residues. Germline CDR1 and CDR2: LGHDT and YNNKEL (reference sequence). CDR3 sequence: CASSPTGSTDTQYF. The CDR3 nucleotides read TGTGCCAGCAGCCCGACTGGTAGCACAGATACGCAGTATTTT.

Within the sample, this clone is medium-sized. This chain connects TRBV27 to TRBJ2-1; 8 bases align to TRBD1. The junction had 5 bases not matched to a gene; V was cut back by 2 bases and J by 8 bases. Germline V gene data show CDR1 as MNHEY and CDR2 as SMNVEV (reference sequence). The CDR3 totals 14 residues. The CDR3 loop is CASSLANRGDEQFF. For the CDR3, the DNA is TGTGCCAGCAGTTTAGCGAACAGGGGGGATGAGCAGTTCTTC.

This clone is medium-sized. The genes are TRBV6-1 and TRBJ2-3, with a weak D call TRBD2 (5 bases). The CDR3 runs 16 residues. V gave up 4 bases and J gave up 1 base, with 15 bases separating them. Germline V lookup: CDR1 MNHNS, CDR2 SASEGT. The CDR3 DNA reads TGTGCCAGCAGTGCCGGGGTCGGGGATGGCACAGATACGCAGTATTTT. It translates to CASSAGVGDGTDTQYF.

This clone rates as medium-sized (0.01 to 0.1%). This chain links TRBV28 with TRBJ1-5; 8 bases align to TRBD1. Unmatched junction bases numbered 6, after V lost 5 bases and J lost 3 bases. The CDR3 loop spans 15 amino acids. Germline V gives CDR1 MDHEN, CDR2 SYDVKM. Written as DNA, the CDR3 is TGTGCCAGCAGTCCGCGGACAGGGTACAATCAGCCCCAGCATTTT. It translates to CASSPRTGYNQPQHF.

This clone appeared many times. V and J are TRBV27 and TRBJ1-1; TRBD1 might be the D (5 bases). The V end was cut by 5 bases, the J end by 3 bases, with 13 bases between. CDR3 size: 14 residues. From germline, CDR1 is MNHEY and CDR2 SMNVEV (reference sequence). CDR3 region: CASSAKGRDTEAFF. The CDR3, as DNA: TGTGCCAGCAGTGCAAAGGGACGGGACACTGAAGCTTTCTTT.

This clone is termed medium-sized. This rearrangement joins TRBV28 to TRBJ2-3; 8 bases fit TRBD2. In germline, CDR1 is MDHEN, CDR2 SYDVKM. The CDR3 is 15 residues long. The junction had 10 bases not matched to a gene; V was cut back by 5 bases and J by 6 bases. CDR3 amino acids: CASSAAGGSADTQYF. In DNA, the CDR3 is TGTGCCAGCAGTGCGGCGGGAGGTAGTGCGGATACGCAGTATTTT.

This clone is medium-sized (0.01 to 0.1%) by share. The chain has TRBV2 and TRBJ1-1, with TRBD1 matching 8 bases. With V trimmed by 5 bases and J by 5 bases, 7 bases remained unmatched. The CDR3 has 14 amino acids. Germline V CDR1 and CDR2: SNHLY, FYNNEI. The DNA for the CDR3 is TGTGCCAGCAGTTTGACAGGGGCTAGGACTGAAGCTTTCTTT. Its translation is CASSLTGARTEAFF. The full variable domain, rest sourced from reference TRBV2 and TRBJ1-1, is EPEVTQTPSHQVTQMGQEVILRCVPISNHLYFYWYRQILGQKVEFLVSFYNNEISEKSEIFDDQFSVERPDGSNFTLKIRSTKLEDSAMYFCASSLTGARTEAFFGQGTRLTVV.

This clone ranks as medium-sized. This chain joins TRBV4-1 and TRBJ2-3; D ambiguous. The CDR3 is 15 residues long. Trimming took 1 base from V and 0 from J, leaving 8 bases between them. CDR1 is MGHRA, CDR2 YSYEKL, per germline. In DNA, the CDR3 is TGCGCCAGCAGCCAAGGGTCGGGTAGCACAGATACGCAGTATTTT. It specifies CASSQGSGSTDTQYF.